The rows below give T cell receptor beta chains drawn from one sample of a study of CD8+ T cells in alopecia areata. Data came from immunoSEQ multiplex PCR; TCRdb stores just in-frame clones and leaves some out. The sample carries roughly 200,000 clones, around 63% recorded once. Sequencing was performed on CD4+ T cells sorted from blood, taken at week 0. These receptor sequences come from a human donor with alopecia areata. The CDR3 runs from the conserved cysteine through the conserved F or W. The order of the fields is clone size, CDR3 length, D gene, V gene, J gene, CDR3 DNA, CDR3 protein. D genes are given only for firm matches. Expanded clones get a size class; other rows say once, few or many, or leave the size out.

NA	12	NA	TRBV5-4	TRBJ2-7	TGTGCCAGCAGCTTGGACGCGTCGAAGCAGTACTTC	CASSLDASKQYF
few	14	TRBD1	TRBV29-1	TRBJ1-5	TGCAGCGTCCAGACAGGGGCGATCAATCAGCCCCAGCATTTT	CSVQTGAINQPQHF
NA	15	NA	TRBV4-3	TRBJ2-7	TGCGCCAGCAGCCAGGGCGGTGGGTTCTCCTACGAGCAGTACTTC	CASSQGGGFSYEQYF
NA	13	TRBD1	TRBV29-1	TRBJ2-7	TGCAGCGTTGTAACAGGGGGCGTGGACGAGCAGTACTTC	CSVVTGGVDEQYF
NA	13	NA	TRBV7-2	TRBJ1-1	TGTGCCAGCAGCTTCCCCCACAGGGAACAAGCTTTCTTT	CASSFPHREQAFF
NA	14	NA	TRBV4-3	TRBJ2-7	TGCGCCAGCAGCCAATTCCTGAGCTCCTACGAGCAGTACTTC	CASSQFLSSYEQYF
NA	14	NA	TRBV30	TRBJ1-1	TGTGCCTGGAGGCCCGGACAGCTTAACACTGAAGCTTTCTTT	CAWRPGQLNTEAFF
few	15	TRBD1	TRBV27	TRBJ2-4	TGTGCCAGCAGTGCGACAGGGCTAGCCAAAAACATTCAGTACTTC	CASSATGLAKNIQYF
NA	15	NA	TRBV27	TRBJ2-5	TGTGCCAGCAGTTTCGGCAGGGGCCCGCAAGAGACCCAGTACTTC	CASSFGRGPQETQYF
NA	15	TRBD2	TRBV30	TRBJ2-7	TGTGCCTGGAGTGTGGGGACTAGCGGGGGTCGTGGGCAGTACTTC	CAWSVGTSGGRGQYF
once	16	TRBD1	TRBV7-2	TRBJ1-3	TGTGCCAGCAGCTTAGTTGGGACAGCCTCTGGAAACACCATATATTTT	CASSLVGTASGNTIYF
few	15	TRBD1	TRBV23-1	TRBJ2-5	TGCGCCAGCAGTCAATCGTACAGGGGGCCGGAGACCCAGTACTTC	CASSQSYRGPETQYF
NA	13	NA	TRBV29-1	TRBJ2-3	TGCAGCGTTGAGATGGGGAGCACAGATACGCAGTATTTT	CSVEMGSTDTQYF
NA	13	NA	TRBV4-1	TRBJ1-2	TGCGCCAGCAGCGAGGAGGCCTTCTATGGCTACACCTTC	CASSEEAFYGYTF
NA	13	TRBD1	TRBV29-1	TRBJ1-2	TGCAGCGTTGAACTACAGGGGTTCTATGGCTACACCTTC	CSVELQGFYGYTF
NA	11	NA	TRBV30	TRBJ1-1	TGTGCCTGGAGTGTGGGTACTGAAGCTTTCTTT	CAWSVGTEAFF
NA	12	NA	TRBV6-1	TRBJ2-5	TGTGCCAGCAGGGTCTATGGGGAGACCCAGTACTTC	CASRVYGETQYF
NA	11	NA	TRBV29-1	TRBJ2-7	TGCAGCGTTGCCCTCTCCTACGAGCAGTACTTC	CSVALSYEQYF
NA	15	NA	TRBV11-2	TRBJ2-7	TGTGCCAGCAGCCCGCGGACAATCGGATACTACGAGCAGTACTTC	CASSPRTIGYYEQYF
NA	15	NA	TRBV4-1	TRBJ2-1	TGCGCCAGCAGCCAAGATAGAACAGTATGGAATGAGCAGTTCTTC	CASSQDRTVWNEQFF
NA	17	NA	TRBV4-3	TRBJ1-2	TGCGCCAGCAGCCAAGATACGGGCTCTTGGGGATCTTATGGCTACACCTTC	CASSQDTGSWGSYGYTF
few	13	TRBD1	TRBV29-1	TRBJ1-5	TGCAGCGTGACAACAGGGGGTTATCAGCCCCAGCATTTT	CSVTTGGYQPQHF
NA	13	NA	TRBV13	TRBJ1-1	TGTGCCAGCAGCCAACCAGGGATGGCTGAAGCTTTCTTT	CASSQPGMAEAFF
NA	14	NA	TRBV7-3	TRBJ2-1	TGTGCCAGCAGCTTAACCAGGGATCGGGATGAGCAGTTCTTC	CASSLTRDRDEQFF
NA	14	NA	TRBV30	TRBJ2-7	TGTGCCTGGAAGGCGGGGGCCCACCTGGGCGAGCAGTACTTC	CAWKAGAHLGEQYF
once	14	NA	TRBV6-1	TRBJ1-1	TGTGCCAGCAGTGGTGGCAGAAAGAACACTGAAGCTTTCTTT	CASSGGRKNTEAFF
NA	16	TRBD1	TRBV6-6	TRBJ1-2	TGTGCCAGCAGTTACTCGCGGACAGGGGGCAACTATGGCTACACCTTC	CASSYSRTGGNYGYTF
NA	14	NA	TRBV30	TRBJ2-2	TGTGCCTGGAGTTCACAGGGAACCACCGGGGAGCTGTTTTTT	CAWSSQGTTGELFF
few	14	NA	TRBV15	TRBJ2-3	TGTGCCACCAGCAGAGGGACAGGCACAGATACGCAGTATTTT	CATSRGTGTDTQYF
NA	11	NA	TRBV5-1	TRBJ2-5	TGCGCCAGCAGCGAAAAAGAGACCCAGTACTTC	CASSEKETQYF
NA	16	TRBD2	TRBV2	TRBJ2-3	TGTGCCAGCCCCGGACTAGCGGTGAGATCCACAGATACGCAGTATTTT	CASPGLAVRSTDTQYF
NA	16	TRBD1	TRBV5-4	TRBJ1-6	TGTGCCAGCAGCGAGGGACAGCTCCTAATGGGTTCACCCCTCCACTTT	CASSEGQLLMGSPLHF
once	14	NA	TRBV4-3	TRBJ1-2	TGCGCCAGCAGCCACCCCGGGTCCGTTCGGGGCTACACCTTC	CASSHPGSVRGYTF
few	13	NA	TRBV18	TRBJ1-1	TGTGCCAGCTCACCACCGGGAAACACTGAAGCTTTCTTT	CASSPPGNTEAFF
few	15	TRBD1	TRBV19	TRBJ1-4	TGTGCCAGTAGTCTACCACCGGGACAGGGAGAAAAACTGTTTTTT	CASSLPPGQGEKLFF
NA	12	TRBD1	TRBV29-1	TRBJ1-1	TGCAGCTTCCGGACAGGGAACACTGAAGCTTTCTTT	CSFRTGNTEAFF
NA	14	TRBD1	TRBV25-1	TRBJ2-7	TGTGCCAGCAGGGGACAGGGAAGTTCCTACGAGCAGTACTTC	CASRGQGSSYEQYF
NA	12	NA	TRBV29-1	TRBJ1-1	TGCAGCGTCGGGGGAGGGAGAGTGGAAGCTTTCTTT	CSVGGGRVEAFF
NA	10	NA	TRBV2	TRBJ1-1	TGTGCCAGCACCAACACTGAAGCTTTCTTT	CASTNTEAFF
NA	12	NA	TRBV5-6	TRBJ2-4	TGTGCCAGCAGCTTAGCCAAAAACATTCAGTACTTC	CASSLAKNIQYF